A selection of T cell receptor beta chains follows, all from one sample in a study of blood T cell repertoires in COVID-19. The method was immunoSEQ multiplex PCR; TCRdb's version includes in-frame clones alone and lacks a portion of them. The sample has 95,000 to 110,000 clones, about 80% seen once. Sequences were obtained from peripheral blood. Source of these receptors: a woman older than 75 with active or convalescent COVID-19. The CDR3 runs from the conserved cysteine through the conserved F or W. D genes are given only for firm matches. The listing skips clone size in some rows; elsewhere it reads once, few, many or a size class.

clone_size	v_call	d_call	j_call	cdr3_aa	cdr3_nt
NA	TRBV27	NA	TRBJ1-1	CASQNYGGGTEAFF	TGTGCCAGTCAAAATTATGGGGGGGGGACTGAAGCTTTCTTT
NA	TRBV5-1	TRBD1	TRBJ2-5	CASSLGGNTGGRETQYF	TGCGCCAGCAGCTTGGGGGGAAATACAGGGGGCAGAGAGACCCAGTACTTC
NA	TRBV29-1	NA	TRBJ2-7	CSVVADEQYF	TGCAGCGTTGTTGCGGACGAGCAGTACTTC
NA	TRBV27	NA	TRBJ2-1	CASNILGGGRYNEQFF	TGTGCCAGCAACATCTTAGGGGGGGGGAGATACAATGAGCAGTTCTTC
NA	TRBV6-5	NA	TRBJ1-6	CASRWSNSPLHF	TGTGCCAGCAGGTGGAGTAATTCACCCCTCCACTTT
NA	TRBV5-1	NA	TRBJ2-1	CASSLSTTVGFNEQFF	TGCGCCAGCAGCTTGTCCACGACAGTCGGTTTCAATGAGCAGTTCTTC
few	TRBV7-3	NA	TRBJ1-1	CASRLQQAGGTEAFF	TGTGCCAGCCGCCTTCAGCAGGCGGGAGGGACTGAAGCTTTCTTT
few	TRBV10-2	NA	TRBJ1-2	CASRGTSGYTF	TGCGCCAGCAGAGGGACTAGTGGCTACACCTTC
NA	TRBV7-8	TRBD1	TRBJ2-5	CASSSDRGRQETQYF	TGTGCCAGCAGCTCGGACAGGGGACGGCAAGAGACCCAGTACTTC
NA	TRBV3-1/TRBV3-2	NA	TRBJ1-5	CASSHRQSNQPQHF	TGTGCCAGCAGCCATAGACAGAGCAATCAGCCCCAGCATTTT
medium-sized	TRBV7-2	NA	TRBJ1-6	CASSWGRSPLHF	TGTGCCAGCAGCTGGGGGCGTTCACCCCTCCACTTT
NA	TRBV7-9	NA	TRBJ1-2	CASSLASGGSLYGYTF	TGTGCCAGCAGCTTAGCGTCGGGGGGATCCCTCTATGGCTACACCTTC
few	TRBV5-4	TRBD2	TRBJ2-2	CASSLATSGRVTGELFF	TGTGCCAGCAGCTTGGCGACTAGCGGGAGAGTAACCGGGGAGCTGTTTTTT
NA	TRBV6-2/TRBV6-3	NA	TRBJ1-1	CASSEPRDRHREAFF	TGTGCCAGCAGTGAGCCTCGAGACAGGCATCGGGAAGCTTTCTTT
NA	TRBV11-1	NA	TRBJ1-2	CASSLAGAAYGYTF	TGTGCCAGCAGCTTAGCAGGGGCTGCCTATGGCTACACCTTC
NA	TRBV2	NA	TRBJ1-2	CASSIQDNYGYTF	TGTGCCAGCAGCATACAGGACAACTATGGCTACACCTTC
NA	TRBV19	NA	TRBJ2-1	CASSSGEGLYNEQFF	TGTGCCAGTAGCTCCGGGGAAGGGTTATACAATGAGCAGTTCTTC
NA	TRBV5-6	TRBD2	TRBJ2-1	CASSPTSGSTYNEQFF	TGTGCCAGCAGCCCGACTAGCGGGTCTACCTACAATGAGCAGTTCTTC
NA	TRBV5-1	NA	TRBJ2-1	CASSLGVRGASDEQFF	TGCGCCAGCAGCTTGGGGGTCCGCGGGGCCAGTGATGAGCAGTTCTTC
NA	TRBV2	NA	TRBJ1-1	CASSEKQMNTEAFF	TGTGCCAGCAGTGAAAAACAGATGAACACTGAAGCTTTCTTT
NA	TRBV5-1	NA	TRBJ1-2	CASSPGQSGYTF	TGCGCCAGCAGCCCTGGACAGTCGGGCTACACCTTC
NA	TRBV28	NA	TRBJ1-1	CASATGGTNTEAFF	TGTGCCAGCGCTACGGGGGGGACGAACACTGAAGCTTTCTTT
NA	TRBV11-3	TRBD2	TRBJ2-3	CASSSRGTSGISTDTQYF	TGTGCCAGCAGCTCTCGGGGGACTAGCGGGATTAGCACAGATACGCAGTATTTT
NA	TRBV19	NA	TRBJ1-1	CASTLWPGGTEAFF	TGTGCCAGTACCCTCTGGCCGGGGGGGACTGAAGCTTTCTTT
NA	TRBV24-1	TRBD1	TRBJ2-2	CATSDVPGQGNTGELFF	TGTGCCACCAGTGACGTACCGGGACAGGGTAACACCGGGGAGCTGTTTTTT
NA	TRBV5-1	NA	TRBJ2-2	CASSSLGDTGELFF	TGCGCCAGCAGCTCCTTAGGGGATACCGGGGAGCTGTTTTTT
NA	TRBV27	NA	TRBJ1-5	CASGVRDNNQPQHF	TGTGCCAGCGGAGTCCGGGACAATAATCAGCCCCAGCATTTT
once	TRBV11-2	NA	TRBJ2-3	CASSFTGNPTDTQYF	TGTGCCAGCAGCTTCACGGGGAATCCCACAGATACGCAGTATTTT
NA	TRBV28	NA	TRBJ2-1	CASKFLGGSYNEQFF	TGTGCCAGCAAATTCCTTGGCGGATCCTACAATGAGCAGTTCTTC
NA	TRBV5-6	TRBD2	TRBJ2-3	CASSLRVAGGSTDTQYF	TGTGCCAGCAGCCTCAGGGTAGCGGGGGGGAGCACAGATACGCAGTATTTT
NA	TRBV28	NA	TRBJ1-2	CNAGADNYGYTF	TGCAACGCGGGGGCGGATAACTATGGCTACACCTTC
once	TRBV5-1	TRBD1	TRBJ1-3	CASSLGQGAGNTIYF	TGCGCCAGCAGCTTGGGACAGGGGGCTGGAAACACCATATATTTT
NA	TRBV29-1	NA	TRBJ1-5	CSVGEGKNQPQHF	TGCAGCGTTGGGGAGGGGAAGAATCAGCCCCAGCATTTT
NA	TRBV20-1	NA	TRBJ1-5	CSASSGGVNQPQHF	TGCAGTGCTAGTAGTGGGGGGGTCAATCAGCCCCAGCATTTT
NA	TRBV6-6	NA	TRBJ1-5	CASSLQTDQPQHF	TGTGCCAGCAGTCTACAGACAGATCAGCCCCAGCATTTT
NA	TRBV12-1	NA	TRBJ1-1	CASSFAMRQGPNTEAFF	TGTGCCAGCAGCTTTGCAATGAGACAGGGACCTAACACTGAAGCTTTCTTT
few	TRBV5-6	TRBD1	TRBJ2-7	CASSQWGQGSTYEQYF	TGTGCCAGCAGCCAGTGGGGACAGGGCTCCACCTACGAGCAGTACTTC
NA	TRBV5-1	NA	TRBJ1-2	CASSLEGDIYGYTF	TGCGCCAGCAGCTTGGAAGGGGACATTTATGGCTACACCTTC
NA	TRBV18	NA	TRBJ2-1	CASSPSRVSYNEQFF	TGTGCCAGCTCACCTTCTCGGGTCTCCTACAATGAGCAGTTCTTC
NA	TRBV24-1	TRBD2	TRBJ2-2	CATSVTSGRAWTGELFF	TGTGCCACCAGTGTGACTAGCGGGAGGGCCTGGACCGGGGAGCTGTTTTTT
NA	TRBV7-3	TRBD1	TRBJ1-3	CASSAGPGGTGNTIYF	TGTGCCAGCAGCGCTGGGCCAGGGGGAACTGGAAACACCATATATTTT
NA	TRBV30	TRBD2	TRBJ2-7	CAWKPLAGGLRYF	TGTGCCTGGAAACCTCTAGCGGGAGGCCTCCGGTACTTC
NA	TRBV28	NA	TRBJ1-1	CASRYNPLGAEAFF	TGTGCCAGCAGATACAACCCGTTAGGGGCTGAAGCTTTCTTT
NA	TRBV24-1	TRBD1	TRBJ1-4	CATSEGQGNEKLFF	TGTGCCACCAGTGAGGGACAGGGGAACGAAAAACTGTTTTTT
NA	TRBV27	NA	TRBJ2-4	CASSLGGALSKNIQYF	TGTGCCAGCAGTTTAGGGGGGGCGCTTAGCAAAAACATTCAGTACTTC
NA	TRBV3-1/TRBV3-2	NA	TRBJ1-2	CASSPVGVDGYTF	TGTGCCAGCAGCCCTGTAGGGGTTGATGGCTACACCTTC
few	TRBV14	NA	TRBJ1-5	CASSQDMRQPQHF	TGTGCCAGCAGCCAAGATATGCGTCAGCCCCAGCATTTT
few	TRBV19	TRBD1	TRBJ2-5	CASSIALDRGETQYF	TGTGCCAGTAGTATAGCCCTGGACAGGGGTGAGACCCAGTACTTC
NA	TRBV29-1	TRBD1	TRBJ1-1	CSVADRGVMNTEAFF	TGCAGCGTTGCAGACAGGGGCGTGATGAACACTGAAGCTTTCTTT
NA	TRBV28	NA	TRBJ1-5	CASSNTNQPQHF	TGTGCCAGCAGTAACACCAATCAGCCCCAGCATTTT
NA	TRBV18	TRBD1	TRBJ1-1	CASSPRQGIEAFF	TGTGCCAGCTCACCACGACAGGGGATTGAAGCTTTCTTT
NA	TRBV19	NA	TRBJ1-4	CASHPGTHEKLFF	TGTGCCAGTCACCCTGGGACACACGAAAAACTGTTTTTT
NA	TRBV2	TRBD1	TRBJ1-1	CASSRDRMNTEAFF	TGTGCCAGCTCGAGGGACAGGATGAACACTGAAGCTTTCTTT
NA	TRBV29-1	TRBD1	TRBJ2-5	CSADRGLETQYF	TGCAGCGCCGACAGGGGGCTCGAGACCCAGTACTTC
NA	TRBV6-1	NA	TRBJ1-3	CASSEAARSNTIYF	TGTGCCAGCAGTGAAGCGGCCAGATCGAACACCATATATTTT
few	TRBV5-4	NA	TRBJ2-7	CASSSDPGKGSYEQYF	TGTGCCAGCAGCTCGGATCCGGGTAAAGGCTCCTACGAGCAGTACTTC
NA	TRBV30	TRBD1	TRBJ1-6	CACVAGQISSYNSPLHF	TGTGCCTGCGTCGCGGGACAGATAAGCTCCTATAATTCACCCCTCCACTTT